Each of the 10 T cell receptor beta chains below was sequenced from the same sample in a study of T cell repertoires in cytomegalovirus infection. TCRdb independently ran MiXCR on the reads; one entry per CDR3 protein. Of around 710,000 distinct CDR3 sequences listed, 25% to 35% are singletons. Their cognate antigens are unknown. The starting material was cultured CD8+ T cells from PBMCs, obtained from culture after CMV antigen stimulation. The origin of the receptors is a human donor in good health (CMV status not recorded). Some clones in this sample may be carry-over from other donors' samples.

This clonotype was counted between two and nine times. The CDR3 DNA is TGTGCCAGCAGCGGCGGAGGGCCGGGCTACACCTTC. Translating gives CASSGGGPGYTF. This sequence joins TRBV9 and TRBJ1-2; D unclear. Germline V gene lookup returns CDR1 SGDLS and CDR2 YYNGEE. The CDR3 is 12 amino acids. With 3 bases removed from V and 8 bases from J, the gap between germline ends came to 11 bases.

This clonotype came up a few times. The CDR3 loop is CASSIGSWNTEAFF. For the CDR3, the DNA is TGTGCCAGCAGCATAGGGTCATGGAACACTGAAGCTTTCTTT. The gene calls are TRBV27 and TRBJ1-1; D unclear. CDR3 length: 14 residues. Trimming removed 6 bases at V and 1 base at J, with 12 bases between. The germline CDR1 and CDR2 sequences are MNHEY and SMNVEV (reference sequence).

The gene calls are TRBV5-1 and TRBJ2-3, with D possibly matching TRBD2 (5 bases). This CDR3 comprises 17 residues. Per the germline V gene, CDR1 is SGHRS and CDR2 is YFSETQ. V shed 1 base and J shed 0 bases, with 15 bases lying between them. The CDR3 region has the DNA TGCGCCAGCAGCTTGTATCCGGAGCGGTTGAGCACAGATACGCAGTATTTT. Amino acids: CASSLYPERLSTDTQYF.

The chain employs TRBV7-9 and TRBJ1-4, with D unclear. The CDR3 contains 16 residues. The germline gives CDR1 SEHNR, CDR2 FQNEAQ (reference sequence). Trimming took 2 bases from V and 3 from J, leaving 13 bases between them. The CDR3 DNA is TGTGCCAGCAGCTTATCCGCGTCTCCGGCTAATGAAAAACTGTTTTTT. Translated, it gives CASSLSASPANEKLFF.

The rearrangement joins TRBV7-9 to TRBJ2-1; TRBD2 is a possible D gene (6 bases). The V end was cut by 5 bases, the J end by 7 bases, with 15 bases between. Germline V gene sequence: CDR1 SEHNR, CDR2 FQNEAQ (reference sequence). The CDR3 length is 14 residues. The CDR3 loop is CASSPGAGPNEQFF. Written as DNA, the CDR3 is TGTGCCAGCAGCCCCGGGGCGGGGCCGAATGAGCAGTTCTTC.

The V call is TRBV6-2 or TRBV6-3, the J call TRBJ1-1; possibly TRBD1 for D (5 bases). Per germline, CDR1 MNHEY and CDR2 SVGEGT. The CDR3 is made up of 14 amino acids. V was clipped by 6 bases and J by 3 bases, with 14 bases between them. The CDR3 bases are TGTGCCAGCAGACTCGGTTGGGGGGACACTGAAGCTTTCTTT. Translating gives CASRLGWGDTEAFF.

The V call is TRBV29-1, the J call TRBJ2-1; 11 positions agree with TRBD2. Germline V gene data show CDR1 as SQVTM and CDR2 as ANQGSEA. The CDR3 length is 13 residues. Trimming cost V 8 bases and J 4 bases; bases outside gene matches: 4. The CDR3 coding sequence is TGCAGCTCACTAGCGGGGGATTACAATGAGCAGTTCTTC. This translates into CSSLAGDYNEQFF.

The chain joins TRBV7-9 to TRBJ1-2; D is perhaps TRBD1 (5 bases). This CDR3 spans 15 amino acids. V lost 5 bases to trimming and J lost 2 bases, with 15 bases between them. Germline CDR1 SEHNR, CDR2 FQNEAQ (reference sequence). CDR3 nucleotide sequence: TGTGCCAGCAGCCCCCCCGGGGCGGGGAACTATGGCTACACCTTC. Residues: CASSPPGAGNYGYTF. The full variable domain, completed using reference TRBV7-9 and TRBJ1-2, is DTGVSQNPRHKITKRGQNVTFRCDPISEHNRLYWYRQTLGQGPEFLTYFQNEAQLEKSRLLSDRFSAERPKGSFSTLEIQRTEQGDSAMYLCASSPPGAGNYGYTFGSGTRLTVV.

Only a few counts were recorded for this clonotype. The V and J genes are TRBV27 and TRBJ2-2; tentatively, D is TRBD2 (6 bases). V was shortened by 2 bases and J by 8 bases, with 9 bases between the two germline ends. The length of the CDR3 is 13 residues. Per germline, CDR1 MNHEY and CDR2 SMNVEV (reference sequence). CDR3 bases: TGTGCCAGCAGTTTACTAGCGACGGGGGAGCTGTTTTTT. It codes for CASSLLATGELFF.

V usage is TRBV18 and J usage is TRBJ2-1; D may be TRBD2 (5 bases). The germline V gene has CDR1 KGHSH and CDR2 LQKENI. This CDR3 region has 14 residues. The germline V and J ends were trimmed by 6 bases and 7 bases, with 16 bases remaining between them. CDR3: CASSVRSIANEQFF. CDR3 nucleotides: TGTGCCAGCTCGGTCCGTTCGATAGCGAATGAGCAGTTCTTC.